Included here is one T cell receptor beta chain sequence, with context. Its target is not known. This entry comes from a study of shared clonotypes between healthy human individuals. Whole-study findings and limits: Across several donors, naive CD4 shared approximately 4.5%, naive CD8 under 4%, memory CD4 roughly 2.4%, memory CD8 roughly 0.37%.

V shed 6 bases, J shed 4 bases, and the junction held 7 bases outside the gene matches. Germline V gives CDR1 SQVTM, CDR2 ANQGSEA. The CDR3 sequence is 14 residues long. Clones were read by immunoSEQ multiplex PCR, and TCRdb kept only the in-frame ones, dropping some. The data show some 2,500,000 clones, roughly 93% seen once. The clonotype was recovered from a man younger than 30 in good health. Some clones in this sample may be carry-over from other donors' samples. The chain has TRBV29-1 and TRBJ1-5; 9 positions agree with TRBD1. Sequencing was performed on naive CD4+ T cells from PBMCs. As for subset: CD45RA+ positively selected. This CDR3 is CSVGGTGSNQPQHF. In DNA, the CDR3 is TGCAGCGTGGGGGGGACAGGGTCGAATCAGCCCCAGCATTTT. Full variable domain (rest looked up from reference TRBV29-1 and TRBJ1-5): SAVISQKPSRDICQRGTSLTIQCQVDSQVTMMFWYRQQPGQSLTLIATANQGSEATYESGFVIDKFPISRPNLTFSTLTVSNMSPEDSSIYLCSVGGTGSNQPQHFGDGTRLSIL.